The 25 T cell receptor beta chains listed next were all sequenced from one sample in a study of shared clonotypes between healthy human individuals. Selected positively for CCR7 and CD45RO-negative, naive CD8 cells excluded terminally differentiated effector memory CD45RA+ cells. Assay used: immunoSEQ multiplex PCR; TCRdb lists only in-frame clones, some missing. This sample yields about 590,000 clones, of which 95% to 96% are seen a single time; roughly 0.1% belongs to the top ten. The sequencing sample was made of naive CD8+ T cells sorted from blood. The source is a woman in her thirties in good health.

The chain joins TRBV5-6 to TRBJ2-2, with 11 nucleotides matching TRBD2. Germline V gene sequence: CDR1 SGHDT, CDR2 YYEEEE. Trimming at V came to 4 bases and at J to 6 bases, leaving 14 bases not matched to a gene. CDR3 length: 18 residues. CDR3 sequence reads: CASSPTRLAGGRAGELFF. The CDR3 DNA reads TGTGCCAGCAGCCCTACCCGTTTAGCGGGAGGGCGAGCCGGGGAGCTGTTTTTT.

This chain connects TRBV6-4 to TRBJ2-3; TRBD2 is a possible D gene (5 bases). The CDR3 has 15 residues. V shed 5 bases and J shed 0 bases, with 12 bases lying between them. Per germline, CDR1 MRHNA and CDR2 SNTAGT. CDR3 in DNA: TGTGCCAGCAGTACTGCGGGTATAAGCACAGATACGCAGTATTTT. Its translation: CASSTAGISTDTQYF.

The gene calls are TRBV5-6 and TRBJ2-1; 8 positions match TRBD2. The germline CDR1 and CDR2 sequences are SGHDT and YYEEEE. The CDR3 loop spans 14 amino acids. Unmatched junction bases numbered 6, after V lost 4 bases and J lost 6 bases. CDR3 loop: CASSGGLDGNEQFF. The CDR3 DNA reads TGTGCCAGCAGCGGGGGACTAGACGGCAATGAGCAGTTCTTC.

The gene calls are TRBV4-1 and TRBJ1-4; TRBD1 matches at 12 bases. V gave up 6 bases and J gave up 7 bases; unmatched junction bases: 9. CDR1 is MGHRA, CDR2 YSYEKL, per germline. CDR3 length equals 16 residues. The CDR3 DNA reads TGCGCCAGCAGTGACCGGGACAGGGGGCCCGGTGAAAAACTGTTTTTT. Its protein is CASSDRDRGPGEKLFF.

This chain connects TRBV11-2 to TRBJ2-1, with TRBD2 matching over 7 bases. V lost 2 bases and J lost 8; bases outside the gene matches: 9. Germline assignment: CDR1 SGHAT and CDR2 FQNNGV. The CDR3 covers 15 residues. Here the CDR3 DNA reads TGTGCCAGCAGCTTACGGGGGAGGGTTATCGATGAGCAGTTCTTC. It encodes CASSLRGRVIDEQFF.

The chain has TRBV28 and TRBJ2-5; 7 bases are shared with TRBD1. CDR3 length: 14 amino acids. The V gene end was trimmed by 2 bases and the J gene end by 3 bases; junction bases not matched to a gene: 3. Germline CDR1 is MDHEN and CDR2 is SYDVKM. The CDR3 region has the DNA TGTGCCAGCAGTTTACAGGGGACAGAAGAGACCCAGTACTTC. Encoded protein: CASSLQGTEETQYF.

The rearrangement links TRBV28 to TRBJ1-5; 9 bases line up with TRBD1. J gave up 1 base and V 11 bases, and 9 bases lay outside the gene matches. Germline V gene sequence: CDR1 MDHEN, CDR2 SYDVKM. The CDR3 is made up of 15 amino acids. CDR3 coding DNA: TGTGCCGCCACTGGGACAGGGATGAGCAATCAGCCCCAGCATTTT. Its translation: CAATGTGMSNQPQHF.

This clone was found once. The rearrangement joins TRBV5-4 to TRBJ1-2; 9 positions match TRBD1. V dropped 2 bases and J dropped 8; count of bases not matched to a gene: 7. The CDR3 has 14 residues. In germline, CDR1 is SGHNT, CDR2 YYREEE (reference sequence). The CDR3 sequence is CASSFTGGAQGYTF. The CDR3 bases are TGTGCCAGCAGCTTTACAGGGGGCGCGCAGGGCTACACCTTC.

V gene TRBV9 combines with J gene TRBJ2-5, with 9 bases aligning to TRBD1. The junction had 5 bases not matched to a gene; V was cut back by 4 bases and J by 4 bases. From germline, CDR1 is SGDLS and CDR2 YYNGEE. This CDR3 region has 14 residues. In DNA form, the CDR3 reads TGTGCCAGCAGCTGGGGACAGGGAGGAGAGACCCAGTACTTC. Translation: CASSWGQGGETQYF.

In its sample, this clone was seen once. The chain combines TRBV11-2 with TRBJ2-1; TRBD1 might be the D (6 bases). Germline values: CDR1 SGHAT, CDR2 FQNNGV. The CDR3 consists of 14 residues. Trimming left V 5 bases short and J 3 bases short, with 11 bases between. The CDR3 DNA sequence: TGTGCCAGCAGCCCAGGGGCGGGCTACAATGAGCAGTTCTTC. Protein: CASSPGAGYNEQFF.

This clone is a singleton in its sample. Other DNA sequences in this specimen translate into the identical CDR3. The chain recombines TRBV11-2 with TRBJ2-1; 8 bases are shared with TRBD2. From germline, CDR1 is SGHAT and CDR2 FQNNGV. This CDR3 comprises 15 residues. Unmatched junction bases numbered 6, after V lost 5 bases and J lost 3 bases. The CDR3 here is CASSPLSGSYNEQFF. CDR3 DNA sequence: TGTGCCAGCAGCCCCCTGAGCGGGAGCTACAATGAGCAGTTCTTC.

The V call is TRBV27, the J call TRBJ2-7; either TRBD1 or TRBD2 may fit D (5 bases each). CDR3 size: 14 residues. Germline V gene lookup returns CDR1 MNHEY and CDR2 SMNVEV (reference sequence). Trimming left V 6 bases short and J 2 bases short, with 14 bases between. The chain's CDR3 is CASRPRDGAYEQYF. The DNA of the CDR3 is TGTGCCAGCAGGCCTCGGGACGGGGCCTACGAGCAGTACTTC.

CDR3 bases: TGTGCCAGCAGCTTAGCGCTAAGCGGAGAATTTAGCACAGATACGCAGTATTTT. It codes for CASSLALSGEFSTDTQYF. The chain joins TRBV7-9 to TRBJ2-3; possibly TRBD2 for D (5 bases). From germline, CDR1 is SEHNR and CDR2 FQNEAQ (reference sequence). Trimming pared 0 bases from V and 0 bases from J, leaving 16 bases between. There are 18 residues in the CDR3.

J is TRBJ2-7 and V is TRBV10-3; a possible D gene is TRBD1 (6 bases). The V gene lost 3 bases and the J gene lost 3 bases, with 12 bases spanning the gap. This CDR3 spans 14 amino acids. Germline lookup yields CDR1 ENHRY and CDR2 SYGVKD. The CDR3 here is CAISDPQGNYEQYF. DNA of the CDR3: TGTGCCATCAGTGATCCACAGGGCAACTACGAGCAGTACTTC.

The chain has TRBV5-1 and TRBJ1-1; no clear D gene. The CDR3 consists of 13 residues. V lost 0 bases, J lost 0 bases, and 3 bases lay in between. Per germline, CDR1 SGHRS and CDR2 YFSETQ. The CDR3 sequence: CASSLAVNTEAFF. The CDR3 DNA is TGCGCCAGCAGCTTGGCAGTGAACACTGAAGCTTTCTTT.

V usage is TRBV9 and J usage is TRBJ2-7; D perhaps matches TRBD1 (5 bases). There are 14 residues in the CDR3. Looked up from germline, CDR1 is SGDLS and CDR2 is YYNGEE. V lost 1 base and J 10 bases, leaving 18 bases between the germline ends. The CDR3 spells CASSVQGLEQQQYF. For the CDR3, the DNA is TGTGCCAGCAGCGTACAGGGCTTGGAGCAGCAACAGTACTTC.

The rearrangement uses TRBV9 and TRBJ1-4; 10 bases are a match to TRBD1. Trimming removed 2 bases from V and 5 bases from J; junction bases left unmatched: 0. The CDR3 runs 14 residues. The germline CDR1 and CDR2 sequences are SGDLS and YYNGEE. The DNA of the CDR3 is TGTGCCAGCAGCGTGGACAGGGGGAATGAAAAACTGTTTTTT. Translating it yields CASSVDRGNEKLFF.

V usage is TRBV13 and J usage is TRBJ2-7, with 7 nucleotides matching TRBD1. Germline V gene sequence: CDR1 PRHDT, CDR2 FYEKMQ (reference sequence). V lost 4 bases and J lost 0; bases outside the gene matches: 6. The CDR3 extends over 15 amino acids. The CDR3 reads CASSSQGQSSYEQYF. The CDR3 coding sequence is TGTGCCAGCAGCTCTCAGGGACAGAGCTCCTACGAGCAGTACTTC.

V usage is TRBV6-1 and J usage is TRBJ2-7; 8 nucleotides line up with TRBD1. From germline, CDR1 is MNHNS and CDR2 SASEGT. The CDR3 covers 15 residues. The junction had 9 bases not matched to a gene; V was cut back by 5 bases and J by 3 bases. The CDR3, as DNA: TGTGCCAGCAGTCCCCTTAGAGGGACAGGCTACGAGCAGTACTTC. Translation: CASSPLRGTGYEQYF.

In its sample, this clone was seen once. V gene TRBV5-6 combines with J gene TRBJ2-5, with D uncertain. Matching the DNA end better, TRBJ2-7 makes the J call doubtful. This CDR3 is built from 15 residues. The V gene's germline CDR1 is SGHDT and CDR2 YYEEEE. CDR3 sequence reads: CASSLVQRSSYEQYF. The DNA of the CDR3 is TGTGCCAGCAGCTTGGTTCAGAGGAGCTCCTACGAGCAGTACTTC.

The CDR3 DNA sequence: TGTGCCAGCAGCTTGGATGACGAGCAGTACTTC. This gives the protein CASSLDDEQYF. This chain joins TRBV5-6 and TRBJ2-7; D remains ambiguous. The length of the CDR3 is 11 residues. V was trimmed by 0 bases and J by 5 bases, leaving 3 bases between them. Germline V gene data show CDR1 as SGHDT and CDR2 as YYEEEE.

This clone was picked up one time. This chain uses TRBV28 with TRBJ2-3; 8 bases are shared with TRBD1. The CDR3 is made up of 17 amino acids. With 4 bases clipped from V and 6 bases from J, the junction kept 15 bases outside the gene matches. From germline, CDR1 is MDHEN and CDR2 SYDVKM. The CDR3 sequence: CASSSHPNRGARDTQYF. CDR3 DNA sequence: TGTGCCAGCAGTTCACACCCTAACAGGGGGGCGCGGGATACGCAGTATTTT.

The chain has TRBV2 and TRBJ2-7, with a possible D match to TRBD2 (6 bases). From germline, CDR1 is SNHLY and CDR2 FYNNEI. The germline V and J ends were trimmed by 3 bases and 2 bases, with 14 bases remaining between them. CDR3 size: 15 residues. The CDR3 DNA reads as TGTGCCAGCAGTGAGAGGGGACTCCTTACCTACGAGCAGTACTTC. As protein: CASSERGLLTYEQYF.

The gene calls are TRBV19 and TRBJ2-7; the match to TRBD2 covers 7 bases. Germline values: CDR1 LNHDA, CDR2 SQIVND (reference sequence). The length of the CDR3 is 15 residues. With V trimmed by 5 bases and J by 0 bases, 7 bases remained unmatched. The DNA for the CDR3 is TGTGCCAGTAGTCTCTCGAGCGGGACCTCCTACGAGCAGTACTTC. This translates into CASSLSSGTSYEQYF.

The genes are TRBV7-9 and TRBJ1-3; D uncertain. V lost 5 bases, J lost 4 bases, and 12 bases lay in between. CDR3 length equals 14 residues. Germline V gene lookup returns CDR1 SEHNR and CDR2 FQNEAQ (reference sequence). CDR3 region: CASSGRGGGNTIYF. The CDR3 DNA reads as TGTGCCAGCAGCGGGCGGGGAGGAGGAAACACCATATATTTT.